This T cell receptor (beta chain) was recovered during a study of radiation and T cells in renal cell carcinoma. Whole-study results and caveats: Tumor samples were small regions of around 0.91 g.

Worth noting for this clone: Its antigen is not identified.

V shed 8 bases and J 2 bases; nucleotides not matched to a gene: 6. The CDR3 is 15 amino acids. Treatment denoted: treatment-naive control, cytoreductive nephrectomy. Treatment-naive patients without radiation supplied the control tumors at nephrectomy. Control tumors came from a handful of females and some twelve males, aged roughly 40 to 82. Measured with immunoSEQ multiplex PCR; TCRdb has only the in-frame clones, and not every one. The data hold approximately 9,800 clones, with approximately 60% observed a single time. The TCR originated in a man between 60 and 75 years old with renal cell carcinoma. The chain recombines TRBV5-3 with TRBJ2-6, with TRBD1 matching 8 bases. TRBV5-3 qualifies as an ORF whose function is uncertain. Sequenced here: tumor tissue, sampled from a patient whose treatment was nephrectomy without radiotherapy. The CDR3 is CASYTGGAGANVLTF. In nucleotides, the CDR3 is TGTGCCAGTTATACAGGGGGAGCTGGGGCCAACGTCCTGACTTTC.